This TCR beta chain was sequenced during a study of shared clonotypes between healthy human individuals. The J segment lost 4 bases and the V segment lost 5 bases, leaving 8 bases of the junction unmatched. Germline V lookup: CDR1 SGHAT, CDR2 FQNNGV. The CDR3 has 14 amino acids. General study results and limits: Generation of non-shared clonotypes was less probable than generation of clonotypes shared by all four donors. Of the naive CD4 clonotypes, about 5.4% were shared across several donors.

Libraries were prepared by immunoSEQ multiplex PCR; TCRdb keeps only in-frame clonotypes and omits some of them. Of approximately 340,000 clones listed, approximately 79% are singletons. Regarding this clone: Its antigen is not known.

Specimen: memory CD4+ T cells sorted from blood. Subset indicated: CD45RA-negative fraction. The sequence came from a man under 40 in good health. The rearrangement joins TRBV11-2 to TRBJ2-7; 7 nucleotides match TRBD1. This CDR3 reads CASSATGNQYEQYF. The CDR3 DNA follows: TGTGCCAGCAGCGCGACAGGGAATCAGTACGAGCAGTACTTC.